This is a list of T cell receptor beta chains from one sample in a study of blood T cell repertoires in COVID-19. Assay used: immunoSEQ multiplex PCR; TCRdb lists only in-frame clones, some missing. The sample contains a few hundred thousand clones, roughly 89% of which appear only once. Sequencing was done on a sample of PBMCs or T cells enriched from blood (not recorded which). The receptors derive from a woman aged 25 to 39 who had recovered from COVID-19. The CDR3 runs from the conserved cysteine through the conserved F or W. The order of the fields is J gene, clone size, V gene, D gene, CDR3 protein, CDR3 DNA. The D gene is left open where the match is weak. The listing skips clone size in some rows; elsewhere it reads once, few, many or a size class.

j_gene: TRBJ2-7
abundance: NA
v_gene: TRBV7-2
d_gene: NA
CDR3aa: CASSSSSAYEQYF
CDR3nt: TGTGCCAGCAGCTCTTCTAGTGCCTACGAGCAGTACTTC

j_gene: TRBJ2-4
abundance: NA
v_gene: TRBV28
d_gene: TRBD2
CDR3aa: CASSLGGTIAKNIQYF
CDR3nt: TGTGCCAGCAGTTTGGGGGGGACCATAGCCAAAAACATTCAGTACTTC

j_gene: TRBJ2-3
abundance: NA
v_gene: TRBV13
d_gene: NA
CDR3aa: CASSLGLRNTQYF
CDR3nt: TGTGCCAGCAGCTTGGGACTCCGGAACACGCAGTATTTT

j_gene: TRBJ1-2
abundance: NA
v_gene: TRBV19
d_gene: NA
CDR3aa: CASSINPATAGYTF
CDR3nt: TGTGCCAGTAGTATAAATCCGGCGACAGCGGGCTACACCTTC

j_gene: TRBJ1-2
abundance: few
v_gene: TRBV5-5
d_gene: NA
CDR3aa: CASSSAGNYGYTF
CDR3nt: TGTGCCAGCAGCTCCGCGGGGAACTATGGCTACACCTTC

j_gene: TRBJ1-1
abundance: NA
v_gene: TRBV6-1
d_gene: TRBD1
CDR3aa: CASSEADRDRHTEAFF
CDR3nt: TGTGCCAGCAGTGAAGCAGACCGGGACAGACACACTGAAGCTTTCTTT

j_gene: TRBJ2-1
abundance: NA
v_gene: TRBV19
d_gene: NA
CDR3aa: CASGKSRSYNEQFF
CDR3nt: TGTGCCAGCGGTAAAAGTAGAAGCTACAATGAGCAGTTCTTC

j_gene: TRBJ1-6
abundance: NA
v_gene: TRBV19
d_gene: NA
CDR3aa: CASSATDYNSPLHF
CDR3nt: TGTGCCAGTAGTGCGACAGACTATAATTCACCCCTCCACTTT

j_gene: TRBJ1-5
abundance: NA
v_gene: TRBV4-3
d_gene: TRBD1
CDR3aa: CASSQAFDRGSNQPQHF
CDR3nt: TGCGCCAGCAGCCAAGCGTTCGACAGGGGTAGCAATCAGCCCCAGCATTTT

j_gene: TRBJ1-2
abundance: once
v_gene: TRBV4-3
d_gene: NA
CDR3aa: CASSQAVEALGYTF
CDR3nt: TGCGCCAGCAGCCAAGCCGTGGAGGCTCTTGGCTACACCTTC

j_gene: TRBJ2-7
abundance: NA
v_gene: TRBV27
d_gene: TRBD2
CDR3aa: CASSLGVAGARYEQYF
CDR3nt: TGTGCCAGCAGTTTAGGTGTAGCGGGAGCCCGCTACGAGCAGTACTTC

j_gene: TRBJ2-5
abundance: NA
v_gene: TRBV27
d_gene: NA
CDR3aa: CASSLVRNLQETQYF
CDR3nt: TGTGCCAGCAGTTTAGTCAGGAACCTCCAAGAGACCCAGTACTTC

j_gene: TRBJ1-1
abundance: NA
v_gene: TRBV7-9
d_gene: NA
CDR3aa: CASSHLGQGNTEAFF
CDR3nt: TGTGCCAGCAGCCATCTGGGGCAGGGGAACACTGAAGCTTTCTTT

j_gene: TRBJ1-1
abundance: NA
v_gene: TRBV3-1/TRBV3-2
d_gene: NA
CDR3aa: CASSQDWAWGVNTEAFF
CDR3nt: TGTGCCAGCAGCCAAGATTGGGCTTGGGGGGTGAACACTGAAGCTTTCTTT

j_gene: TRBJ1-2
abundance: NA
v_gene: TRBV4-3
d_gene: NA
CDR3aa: CASSRTVGYGYTF
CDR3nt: TGCGCCAGCAGCCGGACAGTCGGGTATGGCTACACCTTC

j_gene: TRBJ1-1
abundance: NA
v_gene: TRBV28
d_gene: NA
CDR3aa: CASSLPQGGDTEAFF
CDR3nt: TGTGCCAGCAGTTTACCACAGGGTGGGGACACTGAAGCTTTCTTT

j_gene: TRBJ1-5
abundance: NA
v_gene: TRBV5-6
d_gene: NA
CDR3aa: CASSLGQSNQPQHF
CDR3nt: TGTGCCAGCAGCTTGGGGCAGAGCAATCAGCCCCAGCATTTT

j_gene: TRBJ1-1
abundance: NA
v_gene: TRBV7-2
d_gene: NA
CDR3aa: CASSFNINTEAFF
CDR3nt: TGTGCCAGCAGCTTCAACATTAACACTGAAGCTTTCTTT

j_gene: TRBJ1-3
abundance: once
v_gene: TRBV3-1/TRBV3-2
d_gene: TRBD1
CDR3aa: CASSLGGQGRNTIYF
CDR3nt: TGTGCCAGCAGCCTCGGGGGACAGGGTCGAAACACCATATATTTT

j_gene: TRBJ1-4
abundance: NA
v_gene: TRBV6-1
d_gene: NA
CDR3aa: CASSEDVQGLGKLFF
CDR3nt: TGTGCCAGCAGTGAAGACGTTCAGGGGTTAGGAAAACTGTTTTTT

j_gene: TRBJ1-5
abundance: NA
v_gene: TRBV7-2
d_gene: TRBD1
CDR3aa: CASSLLGQGAGQPQHF
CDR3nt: TGTGCCAGCAGCTTACTCGGACAGGGGGCAGGGCAGCCCCAGCATTTT

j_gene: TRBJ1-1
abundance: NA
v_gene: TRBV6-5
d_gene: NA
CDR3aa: CASSYSIHPGGTEAFF
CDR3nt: TGTGCCAGCAGTTACTCGATACACCCCGGGGGCACTGAAGCTTTCTTT

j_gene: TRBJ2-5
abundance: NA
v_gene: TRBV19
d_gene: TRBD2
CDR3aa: CASSNTGPGGTQYF
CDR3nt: TGTGCCAGTAGTAACACGGGACCGGGGGGGACCCAGTACTTC